This T cell receptor (beta chain) emerged from a study of T cell responses to AZD1222 COVID-19 vaccine. This table comes from immunoSEQ multiplex PCR, and its TCRdb copy is limited to in-frame clones, with some not included. Here the sample spans approximately 150,000 clones, about 86% being singletons. Overall study findings and caveats: Close to half of spike-specific TCRs reportedly recognize unmutated variant regions. Breadth and depth of Spike-specific TCRs rose after two AZD1222 doses.

Points on this clone: The antigen is undetermined. Mismatch with germline at one junction end may stem from a read error.

The CDR3 covers 14 residues. Germline values: CDR1 MNHEY, CDR2 SVGAGI. Sample: peripheral blood, taken 28 days after the second AZD1222 dose. The TCR comes from an adult who received the AZD1222 COVID-19 vaccine. The gene calls are TRBV6-5 and TRBJ2-7, with D possibly called TRBD1 or TRBD2 (5 bases each). CDR3 protein: CAGSLRDGYNEQYF. The CDR3 DNA reads as TGTGCCGGCAGCCTCCGGGACGGCTACAACGAGCAGTACTTC.